This TCR beta chain was identified in a study of T-cell memory formation after mild COVID-19. Looking at the study overall: In these data, TCR clusters were largely donor specific.

Study findings and constraints: Later expanders leaned toward CD4+, whereas clones contracting from day 15 to 85 were balanced CD4/CD8.

5'RACE with constant-segment primers built TCRalpha and TCRbeta cDNA libraries with UMIs. TCRdb analysed the 5' RACE reads with MiXCR anew, one entry per CDR3 protein. This table holds approximately 390,000 distinct CDR3 sequences, about 16% found once. This clonotype has just a few counts. Its matching antigen is unknown. This receptor was identified in a man aged 18 to 35 who had mild COVID-19 (a few samples of this study predate the infection). Cell type and time point are not known. Sequencing input: PBMCs or a T cell subset sorted from them (not recorded which).

The CDR3 DNA follows: TGTGCCAGCAGTCCAAGGGTGAGCTATGGCTACACCTTC. Its translation: CASSPRVSYGYTF. This chain links TRBV27 with TRBJ1-2; D is ambiguous. The CDR3 covers 13 residues. Germline V lookup: CDR1 MNHEY, CDR2 SMNVEV (reference sequence). V shed 5 bases and J shed 4 bases, with 11 bases lying between them.